Sequencing of this TCR beta chain was carried out in a study of cytomegalovirus exposure and HLA in healthy donors. General observations from the study: Rare TCR sequences dominated, though some public TCRs recurred in many donors. The study flagged some 180 TCR beta chains as cytomegalovirus-associated.

The CDR3 is 14 amino acids. Germline V gene data show CDR1 as SGHRS and CDR2 as YFSETQ. The V gene lost 2 bases and the J gene lost 1 base, with 10 bases spanning the gap. 60 Vbeta and 13 Jbeta primers were used in PCR. Methods used by the authors: Tens of millions of unique TCR beta chains, 8.5 million to 14 million shared, were counted in a later analysis. Data came from immunoSEQ multiplex PCR; TCRdb stores just in-frame clones and leaves some out. V, J and clone size were drawn from that table, and D and trimming were deduced from the DNA. This sample's table has roughly 36,000 clones. As concerns this clone: Its antigen remains unidentified.

The chain links TRBV5-1 to TRBJ2-7, with D perhaps matching TRBD2 (6 bases). The sequence was collected from a woman in her 30s in good health and CMV-seropositive. Sequencing was done on a sample of PBMCs. The CDR3 here is CASSFSGVSYEQYF. CDR3 nucleotide sequence: TGCGCCAGCAGCTTCTCGGGGGTTTCCTACGAGCAGTACTTC.